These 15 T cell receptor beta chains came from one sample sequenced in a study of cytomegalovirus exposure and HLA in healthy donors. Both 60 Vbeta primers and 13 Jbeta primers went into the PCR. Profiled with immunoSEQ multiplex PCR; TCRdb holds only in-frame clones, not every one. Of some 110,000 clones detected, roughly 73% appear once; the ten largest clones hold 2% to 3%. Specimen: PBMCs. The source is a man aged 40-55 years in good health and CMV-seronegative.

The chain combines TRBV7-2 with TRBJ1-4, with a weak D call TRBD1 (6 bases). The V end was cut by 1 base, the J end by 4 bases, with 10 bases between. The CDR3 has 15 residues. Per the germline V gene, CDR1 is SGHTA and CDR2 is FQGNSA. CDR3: CASSLGRTDNEKLFF. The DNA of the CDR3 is TGTGCCAGCAGCTTAGGCCGGACAGATAATGAAAAACTGTTTTTT.

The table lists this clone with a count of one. CDR3 bases: TGTGCCAGCAGCTTAGTGGGGACAGGGGGCTCTGAAGCTTTCTTT. Translating gives CASSLVGTGGSEAFF. The rearrangement links TRBV7-9 to TRBJ1-1; 12 positions match TRBD1. The CDR3 covers 15 residues. Trimming at V came to 1 base and at J to 6 bases, leaving 3 bases not matched to a gene. Germline CDR1 is SEHNR and CDR2 is FQNEAQ (reference sequence).

The CDR3 sequence: CASSPQTGLYGYTF. CDR3 nucleotide sequence: TGTGCCAGCAGCCCCCAAACAGGGCTCTATGGCTACACCTTC. This sequence joins TRBV7-2 and TRBJ1-2, with TRBD1 as a possible D gene (6 bases). Trimming left V 5 bases short and J 4 bases short, with 14 bases between. The CDR3 is 14 amino acids. From germline, CDR1 is SGHTA and CDR2 FQGNSA.

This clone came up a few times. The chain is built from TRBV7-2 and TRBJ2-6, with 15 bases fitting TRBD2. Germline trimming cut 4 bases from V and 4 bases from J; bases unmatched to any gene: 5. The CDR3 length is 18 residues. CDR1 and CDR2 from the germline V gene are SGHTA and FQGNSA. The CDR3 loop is CASSSGLAGGAGANVLTF. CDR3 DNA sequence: TGTGCCAGCAGCTCCGGACTAGCGGGGGGGGCCGGGGCCAACGTCCTGACTTTC.

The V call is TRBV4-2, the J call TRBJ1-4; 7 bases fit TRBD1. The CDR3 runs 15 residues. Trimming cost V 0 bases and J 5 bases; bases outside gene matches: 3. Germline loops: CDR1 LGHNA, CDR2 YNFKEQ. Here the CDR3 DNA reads TGTGCCAGCAGCCAAGATGGACAGGAAAATGAAAAACTGTTTTTT. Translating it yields CASSQDGQENEKLFF.

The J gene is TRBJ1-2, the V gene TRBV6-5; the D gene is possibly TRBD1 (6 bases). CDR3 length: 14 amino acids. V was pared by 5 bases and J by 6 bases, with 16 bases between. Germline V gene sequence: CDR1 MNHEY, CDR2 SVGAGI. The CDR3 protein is CASSRTGRGNGYTF. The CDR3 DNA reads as TGTGCCAGCAGTCGTACCGGGAGGGGGAATGGCTACACCTTC.

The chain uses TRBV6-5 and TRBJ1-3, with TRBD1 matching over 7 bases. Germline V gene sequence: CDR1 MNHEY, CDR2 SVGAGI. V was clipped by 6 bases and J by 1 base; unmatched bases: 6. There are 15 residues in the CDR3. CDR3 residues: CASRRGQNSGNTIYF. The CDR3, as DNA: TGTGCCAGCAGACGGGGACAGAATTCTGGAAACACCATATATTTT.

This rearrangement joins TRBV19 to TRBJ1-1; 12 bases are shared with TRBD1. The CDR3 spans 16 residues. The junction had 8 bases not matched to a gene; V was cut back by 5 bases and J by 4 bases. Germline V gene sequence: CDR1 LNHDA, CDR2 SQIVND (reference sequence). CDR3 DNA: TGTGCCAGTAGTCGGGACAGGGGGCGCTCAAGCACTGAAGCTTTCTTT. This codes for CASSRDRGRSSTEAFF.

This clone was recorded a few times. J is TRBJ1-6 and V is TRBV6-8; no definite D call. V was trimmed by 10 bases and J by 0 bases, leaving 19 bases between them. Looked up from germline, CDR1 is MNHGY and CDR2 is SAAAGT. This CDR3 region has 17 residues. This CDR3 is CATNPAQRSSYNSPLHF. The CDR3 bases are TGTGCCACCAACCCTGCCCAGCGGAGCTCCTATAATTCACCCCTCCACTTT.

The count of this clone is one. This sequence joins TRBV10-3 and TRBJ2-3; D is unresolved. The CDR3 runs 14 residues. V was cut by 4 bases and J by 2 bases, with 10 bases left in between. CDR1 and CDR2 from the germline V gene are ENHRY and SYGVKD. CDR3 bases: TGTGCCATCAGTGCTGGGCAGGACACAGATACGCAGTATTTT. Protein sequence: CAISAGQDTDTQYF.

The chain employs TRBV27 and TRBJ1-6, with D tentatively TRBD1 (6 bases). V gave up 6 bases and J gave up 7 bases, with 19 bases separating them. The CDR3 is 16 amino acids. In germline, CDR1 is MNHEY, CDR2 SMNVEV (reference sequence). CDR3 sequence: CASRQGGALRNSPLHF. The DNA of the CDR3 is TGTGCCAGCAGGCAAGGGGGGGCCCTCCGGAATTCACCCCTCCACTTT.

CDR3 region: CASSIRGGGPGAMNTEAFF. The CDR3 nucleotides are TGTGCCAGCAGCATCCGAGGGGGGGGGCCGGGGGCGATGAACACTGAAGCTTTCTTT. The chain combines TRBV28 with TRBJ1-1; the D gene is possibly TRBD1 (6 bases). Germline CDR1 reads MDHEN; CDR2 reads SYDVKM. CDR3 length equals 19 residues. Trimming removed 6 bases from V and 0 bases from J, with 26 bases in between.

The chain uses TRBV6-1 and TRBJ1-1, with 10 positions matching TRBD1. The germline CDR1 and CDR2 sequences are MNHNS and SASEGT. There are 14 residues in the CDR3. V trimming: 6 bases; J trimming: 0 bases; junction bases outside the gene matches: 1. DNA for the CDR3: TGTGCCAGCAGGGACAGGGGGTTGAACACTGAAGCTTTCTTT. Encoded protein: CASRDRGLNTEAFF.

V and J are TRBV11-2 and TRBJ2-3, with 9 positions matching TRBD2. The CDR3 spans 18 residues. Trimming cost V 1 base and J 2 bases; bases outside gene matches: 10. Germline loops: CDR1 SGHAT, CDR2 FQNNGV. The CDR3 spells CASSLVSLAGRFTDTQYF. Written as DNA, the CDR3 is TGTGCCAGCAGCTTAGTTAGTCTAGCGGGGCGCTTCACAGATACGCAGTATTTT.

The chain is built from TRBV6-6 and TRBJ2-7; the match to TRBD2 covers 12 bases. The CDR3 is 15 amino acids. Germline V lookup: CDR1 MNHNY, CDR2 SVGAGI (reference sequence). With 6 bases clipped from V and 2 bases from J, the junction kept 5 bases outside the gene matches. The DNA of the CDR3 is TGTGCCAGCAGATCTTCTAGCGGGGGGGCCTACGAGCAGTACTTC. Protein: CASRSSSGGAYEQYF.